This T cell receptor beta chain appears in the sequencing data of a study of T cells in Graves' hyperthyroidism and ophthalmopathy. Per the germline V gene, CDR1 is SGHTS and CDR2 is YDEGEE. The CDR3 is made up of 12 amino acids. V dropped 4 bases and J dropped 7 bases, with 11 bases sitting between them. Researchers took RNA transcripts and amplified the TCR beta CDR3 regions from them. A set of HTBI primers served as the primers for a first-round RT-PCR of the TCR CDR3. TCRdb reprocessed the multiplex PCR reads with MiXCR, giving one entry per CDR3 protein. Seen here are 92,000 or so distinct CDR3 sequences, about 51% observed once, and the top ten hold roughly 29%.

The sequence was collected from a middle-aged woman with Graves' hyperthyroidism. The chain has TRBV5-8 and TRBJ1-1; D unclear. The sequenced sample was blood. The CDR3 nucleotides are TGTGCCAGCAGCCTCCTCGGGAGTGAAGCTTTCTTT. Protein sequence: CASSLLGSEAFF.